This TCR beta chain stems from a study of control samples from healthy donors and cancer patients. The CDR3 runs to 15 residues. Germline V CDR1 and CDR2: LGHNA, YNFKEQ. Trimming removed 0 bases from V and 9 bases from J, with 12 bases in between. Sequenced by immunoSEQ multiplex PCR; TCRdb stores in-frame clones only, minus some. Here the sample spans about 28,000 clones, approximately 87% being singletons. This sequence originates from a woman between 40 and 55 years old with lung cancer. This rearrangement joins TRBV4-2 to TRBJ1-6; D is ambiguous. The sequencing sample was made of PBMCs. In DNA form, the CDR3 reads TGTGCCAGCAGCCAAGAGAACACACGAGGTTCACCCCTCCACTTT. It specifies CASSQENTRGSPLHF.